Listed below are T cell receptor beta chains from one sample, sequenced in a study of T cells after yellow fever vaccination. MiXCR was run by TCRdb on the 5' RACE reads, yielding one entry per CDR3 protein. The table shows 450,000 to 600,000 distinct CDR3 sequences, with roughly 13% occurring only once. The starting material was PBMCs, obtained on the day of the yellow fever booster vaccination. Every receptor here comes from a man aged 25-45 years who received the YFV17D yellow fever vaccine. CDR3s include the opening cysteine and the closing phenylalanine or tryptophan. Each record gives: V gene, J gene, CDR3 protein.

V: TRBV4-1
J: TRBJ2-3
CDR3: CASSPTFLTDTQYF

V: TRBV20-1
J: TRBJ2-1
CDR3: CSAREGGTSGYNEQFF

V: TRBV18
J: TRBJ2-7
CDR3: CASSLTSGTSYEQYF

V: TRBV19
J: TRBJ1-1
CDR3: CASSQGRVEGSTEAFF

V: TRBV9
J: TRBJ2-3
CDR3: CASSVDERTFSDTQYF

V: TRBV5-5
J: TRBJ2-1
CDR3: CASSPRGQGTYEQFF

V: TRBV7-2
J: TRBJ2-5
CDR3: CASSLAGLQETQYF

V: TRBV20-1
J: TRBJ2-3
CDR3: CSAWTSGRTDTQYF

V: TRBV28
J: TRBJ2-1
CDR3: CASSPLHRDKVEQFF

V: TRBV11-3
J: TRBJ2-1
CDR3: CASSNGLAGVRDEQFF

V: TRBV6-1
J: TRBJ1-4
CDR3: CASGGVSPNEKLFF

V: TRBV9
J: TRBJ1-1
CDR3: CASSVGLWGEAFF

V: TRBV11-2
J: TRBJ1-4
CDR3: CASSLVMQAGNEKLFF

V: TRBV24-1
J: TRBJ2-7
CDR3: CATSDPRRGAVYEQYF

V: TRBV19
J: TRBJ1-5
CDR3: CASSVLGDQPQHF

V: TRBV9
J: TRBJ2-5
CDR3: CASSAFIQETQYF

V: TRBV20-1
J: TRBJ2-1
CDR3: CSARSTGAGGFYNEQFF

V: TRBV27
J: TRBJ1-6
CDR3: CASRFRGSPLHF

V: TRBV25-1
J: TRBJ1-1
CDR3: CASSPRTDRNTEAFF

V: TRBV20-1
J: TRBJ2-1
CDR3: CSARDPQRDEQFF

V: TRBV5-1
J: TRBJ2-5
CDR3: CASSSGPGGGETQYF

V: TRBV7-2
J: TRBJ2-7
CDR3: CASSHNGQGPYEQYF

V: TRBV19
J: TRBJ2-4
CDR3: CASSIRGRPGGPGIQYF

V: TRBV25-1
J: TRBJ1-4
CDR3: CASTPRGQGPEKLFF

V: TRBV7-6
J: TRBJ2-7
CDR3: CASSSNVLAGNEQYF

V: TRBV6-2/TRBV6-3
J: TRBJ2-7
CDR3: CASSYDSIPHF

V: TRBV7-6
J: TRBJ2-1
CDR3: CASSLGLAGEMEQFF

V: TRBV7-8
J: TRBJ1-1
CDR3: CASSLATGTNTEAFF

V: TRBV7-9
J: TRBJ2-6
CDR3: CASSFGTSGNVLTF

V: TRBV2
J: TRBJ2-3
CDR3: CAKQDITDTQYF

V: TRBV7-9
J: TRBJ2-5
CDR3: CASEKRLAIVHGETQYF

V: TRBV12-3/TRBV12-4
J: TRBJ2-3
CDR3: CASSPSRVADTQYF

V: TRBV15
J: TRBJ2-1
CDR3: CATRDGQEAYNEQFF

V: TRBV5-1
J: TRBJ2-3
CDR3: CASSLGAESGTVTDTQYF

V: TRBV29-1
J: TRBJ2-7
CDR3: CSVRTGQRTYEQYF

V: TRBV14
J: TRBJ2-1
CDR3: CASSQFRSNNEQFF

V: TRBV7-9
J: TRBJ1-6
CDR3: CAISPGASNSPLHF

V: TRBV6-1
J: TRBJ2-1
CDR3: CASSPGPWNEQFF

V: TRBV12-3/TRBV12-4
J: TRBJ1-5
CDR3: CASSTDYNQPQHF

V: TRBV7-2
J: TRBJ2-1
CDR3: CASSLWSSGRVDEQFF

V: TRBV11-2
J: TRBJ2-7
CDR3: CASSLLAGPYYEQYF

V: TRBV14
J: TRBJ1-1
CDR3: CASRLSLQGAGAFF

V: TRBV29-1
J: TRBJ2-7
CDR3: CSVDVRGSYEQYF

V: TRBV30
J: TRBJ2-4
CDR3: CAWSDRGRENIQYF

V: TRBV11-2
J: TRBJ2-7
CDR3: CASSLTSGGGEQYF

V: TRBV6-5
J: TRBJ2-2
CDR3: CASSYSGRRKRTGELFF

V: TRBV7-2
J: TRBJ1-1
CDR3: CASSLEQMNTEAFF